This T cell receptor beta chain was captured by sequencing in a study of control samples from healthy donors and cancer patients. V dropped 5 bases and J dropped 4 bases, with 11 bases sitting between them. The CDR3 spans 13 residues. Assay: immunoSEQ multiplex PCR; the TCRdb copy retains only in-frame clones and omits some. The profile shows around 93,000 clones, roughly 90% of them singletons. This chain joins TRBV12-3 or TRBV12-4 and TRBJ2-5; D possibly corresponds to TRBD2 (7 bases). Sequencing was done on a sample of blood. The receptor comes from a human donor in good health. The donor label of this sample is uncertain. Here the CDR3 reads CASSRGARETQYF. The CDR3 coding sequence is TGTGCCAGCAGTCGGGGGGCCCGAGAGACCCAGTACTTC.